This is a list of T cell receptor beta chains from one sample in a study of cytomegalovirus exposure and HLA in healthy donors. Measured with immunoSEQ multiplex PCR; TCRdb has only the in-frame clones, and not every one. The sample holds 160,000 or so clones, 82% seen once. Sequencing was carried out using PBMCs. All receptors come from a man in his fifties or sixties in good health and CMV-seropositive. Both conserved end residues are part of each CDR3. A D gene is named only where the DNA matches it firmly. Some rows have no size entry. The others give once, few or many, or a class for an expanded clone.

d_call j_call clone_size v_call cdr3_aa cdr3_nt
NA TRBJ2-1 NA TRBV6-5 CASTQGALEQFF TGTGCCAGCACTCAAGGGGCTCTTGAGCAGTTCTTC
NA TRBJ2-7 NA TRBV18 CASSPPSQAGSYEQYF TGTGCCAGCTCACCGCCCTCCCAGGCCGGCTCCTACGAGCAGTACTTC
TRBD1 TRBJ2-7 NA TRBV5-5 CASSATGTSRNEQYF TGTGCCAGCAGCGCGACAGGGACCTCCCGGAACGAGCAGTACTTC
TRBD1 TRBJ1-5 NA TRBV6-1 CASSEYRGRVGNQPQHF TGTGCCAGCAGTGAATACAGGGGGCGGGTGGGAAATCAGCCCCAGCATTTT
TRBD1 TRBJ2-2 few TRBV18 CASSPPYQTGLNTGELFF TGTGCCAGCTCACCACCCTACCAGACAGGGCTAAACACCGGGGAGCTGTTTTTT
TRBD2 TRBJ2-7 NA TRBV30 CAWNKLAGSYEQYF TGTGCCTGGAATAAACTAGCGGGAAGCTACGAGCAGTACTTC
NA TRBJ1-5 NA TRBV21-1 CASRVDRGRWNQPQHF TGTGCCAGCAGGGTAGACAGGGGGCGTTGGAATCAGCCCCAGCATTTT
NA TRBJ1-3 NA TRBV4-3 CASSQEIRVSGNTIYF TGCGCCAGCAGCCAAGAGATCAGGGTCTCTGGAAACACCATATATTTT
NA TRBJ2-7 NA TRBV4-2 CASSQTDTYEQYF TGTGCCAGCAGCCAAACGGACACCTACGAGCAGTACTTC
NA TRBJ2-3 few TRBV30 CAWTKGLTDTQYF TGTGCCTGGACCAAGGGACTCACAGATACGCAGTATTTT
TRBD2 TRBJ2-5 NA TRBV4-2 CASSRNRGGQETQYF TGTGCCAGCAGCCGGAACCGGGGGGGGCAAGAGACCCAGTACTTC
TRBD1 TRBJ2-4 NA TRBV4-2 CASSGDRGTIVAKNSQYF TGTGCCAGCAGCGGGGACAGGGGGACGATAGTAGCCAAAAACAGTCAGTACTTC
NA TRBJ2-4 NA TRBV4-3 CASSQERVGGSGAKNSQYF TGCGCCAGCAGCCAAGAACGGGTGGGGGGATCGGGAGCCAAAAACAGTCAGTACTTC
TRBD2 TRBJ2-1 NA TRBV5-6 CASSLEAGGHNEQFF TGTGCCAGCAGCTTGGAAGCGGGAGGTCACAATGAGCAGTTCTTC
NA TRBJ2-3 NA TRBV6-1 CASSRGGTDTQYF TGTGCCAGCAGTAGGGGGGGTACAGATACGCAGTATTTT
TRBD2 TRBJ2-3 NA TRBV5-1 CASSFSASGQDTQYF TGCGCCAGCAGCTTTTCAGCTAGCGGCCAGGATACGCAGTATTTT
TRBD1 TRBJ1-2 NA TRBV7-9 CASSPSLTGAYGYTF TGTGCCAGCAGCCCTAGTTTGACAGGGGCGTATGGCTACACCTTC
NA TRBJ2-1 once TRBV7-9 CASSLGRSEQFF TGTGCCAGCAGCTTAGGTCGGAGCGAGCAGTTCTTC
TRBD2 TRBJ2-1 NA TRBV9 CASSEGTSGGEQFF TGTGCCAGCAGCGAGGGGACTAGTGGGGGTGAGCAGTTCTTC
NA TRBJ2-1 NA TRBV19 CASSMVATLGSYNEQFF TGTGCCAGTAGTATGGTAGCGACCTTGGGTTCCTACAATGAGCAGTTCTTC
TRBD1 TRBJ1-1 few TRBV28 CASSFSGQGPTMNTEAFF TGTGCCAGCAGTTTTAGCGGACAGGGCCCCACAATGAACACTGAAGCTTTCTTT
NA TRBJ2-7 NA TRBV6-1 CASSPDRYYEQYF TGTGCCAGCAGCCCGGACAGATACTACGAGCAGTACTTC
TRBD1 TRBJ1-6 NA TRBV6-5 CASSPGTGGSPLHF TGTGCCAGCAGTCCCGGGACAGGGGGATCACCCCTCCACTTT
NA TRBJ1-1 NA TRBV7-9 CASTLAGEGNTEAFF TGTGCCAGCACCCTAGCGGGTGAGGGGAACACTGAAGCTTTCTTT
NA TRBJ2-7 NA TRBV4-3 CASSQDQGSYEQYF TGCGCCAGCAGCCAAGATCAGGGTAGCTACGAGCAGTACTTC
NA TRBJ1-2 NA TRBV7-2 CASSFSGGQDYGYTF TGTGCCAGCAGCTTTTCGGGGGGGCAAGACTATGGCTACACCTTC
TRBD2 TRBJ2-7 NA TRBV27 CASSWSAGDSYEQYF TGTGCCAGCAGTTGGAGCGCGGGAGACTCCTACGAGCAGTACTTC
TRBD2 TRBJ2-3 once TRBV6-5 CASSDGGGRAQYF TGTGCCAGCAGTGACGGGGGGGGCAGGGCGCAGTATTTT
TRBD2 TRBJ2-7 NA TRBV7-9 CASSNPSGLTNEQYF TGTGCCAGCAGCAATCCTTCGGGACTAACTAACGAGCAGTACTTC
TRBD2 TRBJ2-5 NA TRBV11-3 CASSLFGGAQETQYF TGTGCCAGCAGCTTGTTCGGGGGGGCCCAAGAGACCCAGTACTTC
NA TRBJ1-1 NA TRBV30 CAWSVTGMNTEAFF TGTGCCTGGAGTGTAACAGGCATGAACACTGAAGCTTTCTTT
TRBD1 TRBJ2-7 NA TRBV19 CASTEVGQGDYEQYF TGTGCCAGTACCGAGGTCGGACAGGGAGACTACGAGCAGTACTTC
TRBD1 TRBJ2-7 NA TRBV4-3 CASSPGTGGSYEQYF TGCGCCAGCAGCCCTGGGACAGGGGGCTCCTACGAGCAGTACTTC
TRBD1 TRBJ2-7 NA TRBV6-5 CASSYNPTGLEQYF TGTGCCAGCAGTTACAACCCGACAGGGCTCGAGCAGTACTTC
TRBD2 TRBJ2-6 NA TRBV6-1 CASSESGGFGLVGANVLTF TGTGCCAGCAGTGAAAGCGGGGGTTTCGGTTTGGTAGGGGCCAACGTCCTGACTTTC
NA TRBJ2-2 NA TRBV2 CASGGRGISGELFF TGTGCCAGCGGCGGCAGGGGAATTTCCGGGGAGCTGTTTTTT
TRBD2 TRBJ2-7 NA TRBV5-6 CASSLMPGGRLYEQYF TGTGCCAGCAGCTTGATGCCGGGAGGTCGTCTCTACGAGCAGTACTTC
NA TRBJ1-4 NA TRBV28 CATNQGADEKLFF TGTGCCACCAACCAGGGTGCGGACGAAAAACTGTTTTTT
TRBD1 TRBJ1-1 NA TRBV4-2 CASSQAGGAYQVTEAFF TGTGCCAGCAGCCAAGCAGGGGGCGCGTATCAGGTCACTGAAGCTTTCTTT
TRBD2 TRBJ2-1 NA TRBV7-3 CASSPTSGSAHEQFF TGTGCCAGCAGCCCCACTAGCGGGAGTGCCCATGAGCAGTTCTTC
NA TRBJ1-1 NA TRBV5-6 CASSLIQGFSEAFF TGTGCCAGCAGCTTGATCCAGGGTTTTTCTGAAGCTTTCTTT
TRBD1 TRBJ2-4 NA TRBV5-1 CASSLNAGGVCEYF TGCGCCAGCAGCTTGAATGCAGGGGGCGTATGTGAGTACTTC
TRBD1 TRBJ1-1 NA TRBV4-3 CASSQGAGTGTTEAFF TGCGCCAGCAGCCAGGGTGCCGGGACAGGGACCACTGAAGCTTTCTTT
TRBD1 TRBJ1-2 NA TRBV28 CASSNPAQGAKYGYTF TGTGCCAGCAGTAACCCCGCGCAGGGGGCGAAATATGGCTACACCTTC
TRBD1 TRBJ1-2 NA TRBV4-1 CASSQTGAYGYTF TGCGCCAGCAGCCAAACAGGGGCCTATGGCTACACCTTC
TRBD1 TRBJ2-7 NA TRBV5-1 CASSVNRGPAYEQYF TGCGCCAGCAGCGTGAACAGGGGGCCCGCCTACGAGCAGTACTTC
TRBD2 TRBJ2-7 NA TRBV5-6 CASSATSGYTYEQYF TGTGCCAGCAGCGCGACTAGCGGATATACCTACGAGCAGTACTTC
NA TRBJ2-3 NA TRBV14 CASSPSTDTQYF TGTGCCAGCAGCCCCTCCACAGATACGCAGTATTTT
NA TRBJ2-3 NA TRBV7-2 CASKLFGGGNTDTQYF TGTGCCAGCAAACTGTTTGGGGGGGGCAACACAGATACGCAGTATTTT
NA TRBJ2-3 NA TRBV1 CTSSQDLPAAHTQYF TGCACCAGCAGCCAAGATCTTCCGGCGGCCCATACGCAGTATTTT
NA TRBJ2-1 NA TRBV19 CASSIGQGNNNEQFF TGTGCCAGTAGTATAGGGCAGGGGAACAACAATGAGCAGTTCTTC
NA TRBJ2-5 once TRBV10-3 CAISENSQETQYF TGTGCCATCAGTGAGAACAGCCAAGAGACCCAGTACTTC
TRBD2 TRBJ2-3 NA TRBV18 CASSPLTSGTNTDTQYF TGTGCCAGCTCACCACTGACTAGCGGGACGAACACAGATACGCAGTATTTT
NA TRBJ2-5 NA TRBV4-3 CASSQGALNQETQYF TGCGCCAGCAGCCAAGGCGCCTTAAACCAAGAGACCCAGTACTTC
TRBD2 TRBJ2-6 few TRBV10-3 CASRGGVEVSGANVLTF TGTGCCTCCCGGGGGGGGGTTGAGGTCTCTGGGGCCAACGTCCTGACTTTC
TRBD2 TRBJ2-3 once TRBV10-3 CAISPTSGLTDTQYF TGTGCCATCAGCCCGACTAGCGGACTCACAGATACGCAGTATTTT
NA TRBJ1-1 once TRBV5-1 CASSFGTYEAFF TGCGCCAGCAGCTTTGGTACATATGAAGCTTTCTTT
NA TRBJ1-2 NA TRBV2 CASSTFMGGRGYTF TGTGCCAGCAGCACCTTTATGGGGGGTCGGGGCTACACCTTC